This T cell receptor (beta chain) was identified during a study of blood T cell repertoires in COVID-19. In the study overall: T cells, B-cell-depleted T cells, or PBMCs provided the cDNA or gDNA that served as material.

Participant ages covered about 18 to 90 years across 20 to 25 US areas. Using immunoSEQ multiplex PCR, the repertoire was profiled, and TCRdb retains in-frame clones only, with some absent. The table shows about 200,000 clones, with less than 90% occurring only once. The V end was cut by 0 bases, the J end by 12 bases, with 9 bases between. Per the germline V gene, CDR1 is MNHEY and CDR2 is SMNVEV (reference sequence). The CDR3 spans 13 residues. This clone was seen more than once but under ten times. Sequenced: PBMCs or T cells enriched from blood (not recorded which). The sequence derives from a woman in her twenties or thirties who had been exposed to COVID-19. V is TRBV27 and J is TRBJ1-6, with TRBD1 as a possible D gene (5 bases). CDR3 bases: TGTGCCAGCAGTTTATCGTGGGGGGTACCCCTCCACTTT. It is translated as CASSLSWGVPLHF.